A single sample is the source of the 14 T cell receptor beta chains below, sequenced in a study of radiation and T cells in renal cell carcinoma. This sample's time point: blood 4 weeks post-SBRT, at nephrectomy. Described treatment: 15 Gy SBRT to primary tumor, nephrectomy 4 weeks later. This table comes from immunoSEQ multiplex PCR, and its TCRdb copy is limited to in-frame clones, with some not included. The table records about 170,000 clones, 88% of them present only once. The material sequenced was blood, taken from a patient whose treatment included radiotherapy and nephrectomy. The receptors here all came from a woman in her fifties or sixties with renal cell carcinoma.

V usage is TRBV7-2 and J usage is TRBJ1-2, with TRBD1 as a possible D gene (6 bases). CDR1 and CDR2 (germline): SGHTA, FQGNSA. V lost 4 bases and J lost 10, with 28 bases in between. The CDR3 is 17 residues long. DNA of the CDR3: TGTGCCAGCAGCTCCACCCTGGGGGGCACAGCGAGAGGAGTCTACACCTTC. Its translation is CASSSTLGGTARGVYTF.

The V and J genes are TRBV15 and TRBJ2-7; TRBD1 matches 8 bases. The V gene end was trimmed by 0 bases and the J gene end by 2 bases; junction bases not matched to a gene: 6. Germline V gene lookup returns CDR1 LNHNV and CDR2 YYDKDF (reference sequence). The CDR3 is 16 amino acids. The CDR3 here is CATSRDRGLETYEQYF. The DNA for the CDR3 is TGTGCCACCAGCAGAGACAGGGGGCTCGAAACCTACGAGCAGTACTTC.

The chain recombines TRBV7-2 with TRBJ2-7; possible D gene TRBD2, 5 bases. CDR3 size: 15 residues. V shed 5 bases and J shed 1 base, with 15 bases lying between them. Germline loops: CDR1 SGHTA, CDR2 FQGNSA. This CDR3 is CASSGAPGVSYEQYF. CDR3 in DNA: TGTGCCAGCAGCGGCGCCCCCGGGGTGTCCTACGAGCAGTACTTC.

The rearrangement links TRBV19 to TRBJ2-1; 11 positions match TRBD2. This CDR3 region has 17 residues. CDR1 is LNHDA and CDR2 is SQIVND in the germline V gene (reference sequence). After removal of 3 bases from V and 4 bases from J, the junction contained 8 bases not matched to a gene. The chain's CDR3 is CASSIRRLAGTYNEQFF. CDR3 nucleotide sequence: TGTGCCAGTAGTATTCGGCGACTAGCGGGGACTTACAATGAGCAGTTCTTC.

This chain joins TRBV10-3 and TRBJ1-2, with D possibly matching TRBD1 (6 bases). V shed 2 bases and J shed 2 bases, with 12 bases lying between them. CDR3 length equals 15 residues. Germline lookup yields CDR1 ENHRY and CDR2 SYGVKD. CDR3 region: CAISENPDRNYGYTF. The CDR3 DNA reads TGTGCCATCAGTGAGAACCCGGACAGAAACTATGGCTACACCTTC.

The chain employs TRBV5-1 and TRBJ2-5; D not resolved. Trimming removed 0 bases from V and 5 bases from J, with 14 bases in between. Germline CDR1 is SGHRS and CDR2 is YFSETQ. This CDR3 contains 15 residues. The DNA of the CDR3 is TGCGCCAGCAGCTTGGCAGGACCGGGCTGGGAGACCCAGTACTTC. It translates to CASSLAGPGWETQYF.

The chain is built from TRBV4-1 and TRBJ2-7; 7 nucleotides line up with TRBD1. Trimming took 0 bases from V and 3 from J; bases not matched to a gene: 14. This CDR3 comprises 18 residues. Per germline, CDR1 MGHRA and CDR2 YSYEKL. The CDR3 nucleotides are TGCGCCAGCAGCCAAGACTCAGGGGGTGGGGATATTAACTACGAGCAGTACTTC. Translating it yields CASSQDSGGGDINYEQYF.

The CDR3 loop is CASSLAWTGPSSYNSPLHF. The DNA of the CDR3 is TGTGCCAGCAGCTTAGCGTGGACGGGACCAAGCTCCTATAATTCACCCCTCCACTTT. The J gene is TRBJ1-6, the V gene TRBV7-2; D is possibly TRBD1 (5 bases). Germline CDR1 SGHTA, CDR2 FQGNSA. V dropped 0 bases and J dropped 0 bases, with 15 bases sitting between them. The CDR3 has 19 amino acids.

This chain connects TRBV19 to TRBJ2-5; the match to TRBD2 covers 14 bases. The junction had 4 bases not matched to a gene; V was cut back by 4 bases and J by 0 bases. The CDR3 extends over 17 amino acids. The germline V gene encodes CDR1 LNHDA and CDR2 SQIVND (reference sequence). CDR3 nucleotides: TGTGCCAGTAGTACCCTGGGACTAGCGGGGGACCAAGAGACCCAGTACTTC. This translates into CASSTLGLAGDQETQYF.

V and J are TRBV11-2 and TRBJ1-1; possibly TRBD1 for D (5 bases). CDR3 length: 15 amino acids. V lost 1 base to trimming and J lost 1 base, with 10 bases between them. CDR1 is SGHAT, CDR2 FQNNGV, per germline. CDR3 bases: TGTGCCAGCAGCTTAGTTGCTAGGGGGAACACTGAAGCTTTCTTT. Its protein is CASSLVARGNTEAFF.

The chain combines TRBV19 with TRBJ2-2; either TRBD1 or TRBD2 may supply D (6 bases each). CDR1 and CDR2 (germline): LNHDA, SQIVND (reference sequence). The CDR3 extends over 15 amino acids. With 6 bases removed from V and 0 bases from J, the gap between germline ends came to 11 bases. Here the CDR3 reads CASRGGGPNTGELFF. The CDR3 DNA is TGTGCCAGTAGGGGGGGCGGGCCGAACACCGGGGAGCTGTTTTTT.

The chain is built from TRBV5-1 and TRBJ1-2; tentative D call: TRBD1 (6 bases). The CDR3 is 15 amino acids. The germline V and J ends were trimmed by 0 bases and 6 bases, with 15 bases remaining between them. The germline V gene encodes CDR1 SGHRS and CDR2 YFSETQ. The DNA of the CDR3 is TGCGCCAGCAGCTTGGGTGGGGGCGCGGGAGATGGCTACACCTTC. This codes for CASSLGGGAGDGYTF. The variable domain in full, completed from reference TRBV5-1 and TRBJ1-2, reads KAGVTQTPRYLIKTRGQQVTLSCSPISGHRSVSWYQQTPGQGLQFLFEYFSETQRNKGNFPGRFSGRQFSNSRSEMNVSTLELGDSALYLCASSLGGGAGDGYTFGSGTRLTVV.

This chain links TRBV7-9 with TRBJ2-1, with 10 positions matching TRBD2. The CDR3 runs 15 residues. Germline values: CDR1 SEHNR, CDR2 FQNEAQ (reference sequence). J gave up 8 bases and V 3 bases, and 7 bases lay outside the gene matches. The CDR3 DNA is TGTGCCAGCAGCTTCCAGCGGGGGGGCTCCGATGAGCAGTTCTTC. Amino acids: CASSFQRGGSDEQFF.

This chain connects TRBV6-5 to TRBJ2-2; the D is unclear. Trimming stripped 8 bases from V and 8 bases from J, with 9 bases between. The CDR3 is 11 residues long. Per germline, CDR1 MNHEY and CDR2 SVGAGI. The CDR3 reads CASSQGGELFF. The CDR3 nucleotides are TGTGCCAGCTCGCAAGGGGGGGAGCTGTTTTTT.